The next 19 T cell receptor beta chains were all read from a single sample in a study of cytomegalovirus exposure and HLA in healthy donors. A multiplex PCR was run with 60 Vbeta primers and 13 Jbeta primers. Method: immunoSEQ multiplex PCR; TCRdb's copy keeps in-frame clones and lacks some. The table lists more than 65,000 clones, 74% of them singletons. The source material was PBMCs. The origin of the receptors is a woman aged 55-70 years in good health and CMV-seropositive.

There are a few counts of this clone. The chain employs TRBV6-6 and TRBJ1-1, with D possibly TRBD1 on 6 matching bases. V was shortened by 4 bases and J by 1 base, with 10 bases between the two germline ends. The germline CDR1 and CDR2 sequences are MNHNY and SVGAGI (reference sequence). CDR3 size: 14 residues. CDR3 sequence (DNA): TGTGCCAGCAGTTCGCAGACAGGGAACACTGAAGCTTTCTTT. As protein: CASSSQTGNTEAFF.

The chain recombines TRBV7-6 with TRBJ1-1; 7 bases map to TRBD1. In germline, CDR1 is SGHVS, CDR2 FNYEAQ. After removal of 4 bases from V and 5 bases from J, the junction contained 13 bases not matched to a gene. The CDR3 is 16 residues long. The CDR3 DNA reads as TGTGCCAGCAGCTCCGACAGGGCCGAATTGGGGACTGAAGCTTTCTTT. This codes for CASSSDRAELGTEAFF. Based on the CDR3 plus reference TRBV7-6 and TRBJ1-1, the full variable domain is GAGVSQSPRYKVTKRGQDVALRCDPISGHVSLYWYRQALGQGPEFLTYFNYEAQQDKSGLPNDRFSAERPEGSISTLTIQRTEQRDSAMYRCASSSDRAELGTEAFFGQGTRLTVV.

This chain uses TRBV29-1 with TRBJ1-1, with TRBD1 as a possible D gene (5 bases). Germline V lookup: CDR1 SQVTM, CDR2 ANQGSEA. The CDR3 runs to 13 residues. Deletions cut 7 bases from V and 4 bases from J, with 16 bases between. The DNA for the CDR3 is TGCAGCGCTCAGCAGGGAGGCGGCACTGAAGCTTTCTTT. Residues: CSAQQGGGTEAFF.

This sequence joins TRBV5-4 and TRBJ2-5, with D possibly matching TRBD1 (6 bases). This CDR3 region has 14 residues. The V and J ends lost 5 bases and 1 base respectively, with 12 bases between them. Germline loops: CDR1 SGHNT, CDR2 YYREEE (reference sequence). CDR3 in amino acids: CASSLQGFQETQYF. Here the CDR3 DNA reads TGTGCCAGCAGTTTACAGGGCTTCCAAGAGACCCAGTACTTC.

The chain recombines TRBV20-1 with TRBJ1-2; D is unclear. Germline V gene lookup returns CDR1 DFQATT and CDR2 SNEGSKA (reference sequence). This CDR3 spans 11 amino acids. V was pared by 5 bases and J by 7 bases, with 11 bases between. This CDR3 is CSAPGRAGYTF. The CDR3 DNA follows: TGCAGTGCTCCGGGGAGGGCTGGCTACACCTTC.

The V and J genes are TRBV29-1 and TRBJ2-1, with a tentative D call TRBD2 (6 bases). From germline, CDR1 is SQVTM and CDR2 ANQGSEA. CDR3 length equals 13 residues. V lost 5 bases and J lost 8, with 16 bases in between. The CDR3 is CSVRGGTFDEQFF. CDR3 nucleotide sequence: TGCAGCGTTCGGGGCGGGACTTTTGATGAGCAGTTCTTC.

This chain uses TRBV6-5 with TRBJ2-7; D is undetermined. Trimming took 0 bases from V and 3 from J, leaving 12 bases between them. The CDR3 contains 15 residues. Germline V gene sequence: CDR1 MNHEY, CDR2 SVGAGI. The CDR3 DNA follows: TGTGCCAGCAGTTACTCGTGGCAGATCGACTACGAGCAGTACTTC. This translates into CASSYSWQIDYEQYF.

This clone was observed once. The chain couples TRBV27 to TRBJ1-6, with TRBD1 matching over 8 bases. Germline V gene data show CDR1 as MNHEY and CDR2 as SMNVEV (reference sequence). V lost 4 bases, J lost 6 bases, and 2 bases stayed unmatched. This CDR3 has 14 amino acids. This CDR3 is CASSSRGLNSPLHF. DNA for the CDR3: TGTGCCAGCAGTTCCAGGGGGCTTAATTCACCCCTCCACTTT.

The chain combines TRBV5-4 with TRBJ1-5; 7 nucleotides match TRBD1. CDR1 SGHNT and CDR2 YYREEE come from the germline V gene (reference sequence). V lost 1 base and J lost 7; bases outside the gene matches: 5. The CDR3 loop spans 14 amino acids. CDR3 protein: CASSLRSGGQPQHF. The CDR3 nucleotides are TGTGCCAGCAGCTTGAGGTCAGGGGGGCAGCCCCAGCATTTT.

The CDR3 loop reads CASSDTYSNQPQHF. CDR3 DNA: TGTGCCAGCAGTGACACCTATAGCAATCAGCCCCAGCATTTT. The rearrangement joins TRBV6-6 to TRBJ1-5; no definite D call. Germline lookup yields CDR1 MNHNY and CDR2 SVGAGI (reference sequence). The CDR3 has 14 residues. Trimming left V 5 bases short and J 0 bases short, with 8 bases between.

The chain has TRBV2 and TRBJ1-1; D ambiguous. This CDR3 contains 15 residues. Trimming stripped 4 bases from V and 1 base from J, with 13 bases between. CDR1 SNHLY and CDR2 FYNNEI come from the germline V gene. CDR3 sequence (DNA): TGTGCCAGCAGTGCCCCGGGAGGTCGGAACACTGAAGCTTTCTTT. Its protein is CASSAPGGRNTEAFF. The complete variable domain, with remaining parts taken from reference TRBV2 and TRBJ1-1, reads EPEVTQTPSHQVTQMGQEVILRCVPISNHLYFYWYRQILGQKVEFLVSFYNNEISEKSEIFDDQFSVERPDGSNFTLKIRSTKLEDSAMYFCASSAPGGRNTEAFFGQGTRLTVV.

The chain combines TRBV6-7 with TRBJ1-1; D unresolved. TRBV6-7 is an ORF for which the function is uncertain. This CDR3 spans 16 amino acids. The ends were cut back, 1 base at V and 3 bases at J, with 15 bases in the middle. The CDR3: CASSYWAGEADTEAFF. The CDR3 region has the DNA TGTGCCAGCAGTTACTGGGCCGGGGAGGCCGACACTGAAGCTTTCTTT.

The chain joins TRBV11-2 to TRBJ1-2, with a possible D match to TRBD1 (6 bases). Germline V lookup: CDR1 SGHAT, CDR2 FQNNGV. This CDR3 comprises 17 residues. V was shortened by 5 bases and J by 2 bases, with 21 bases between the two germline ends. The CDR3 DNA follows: TGTGCCAGCAGCACCTTCCTCCGGGACACATCCAACTATGGCTACACCTTC. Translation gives CASSTFLRDTSNYGYTF.

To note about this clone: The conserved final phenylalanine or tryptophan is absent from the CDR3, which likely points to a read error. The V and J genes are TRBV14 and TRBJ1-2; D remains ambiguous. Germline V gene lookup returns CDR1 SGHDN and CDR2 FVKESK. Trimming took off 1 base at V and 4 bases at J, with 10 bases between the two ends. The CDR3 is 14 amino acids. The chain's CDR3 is CASSQGGSSYGYTL. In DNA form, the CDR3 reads TGTGCCAGCAGCCAAGGAGGCAGTAGCTATGGCTACACCCTC.

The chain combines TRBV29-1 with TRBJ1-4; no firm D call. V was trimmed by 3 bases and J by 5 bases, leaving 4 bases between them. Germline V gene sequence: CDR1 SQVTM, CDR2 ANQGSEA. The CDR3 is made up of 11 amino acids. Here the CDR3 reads CSVDRNEKLFF. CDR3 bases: TGCAGCGTTGACAGAAATGAAAAACTGTTTTTT.

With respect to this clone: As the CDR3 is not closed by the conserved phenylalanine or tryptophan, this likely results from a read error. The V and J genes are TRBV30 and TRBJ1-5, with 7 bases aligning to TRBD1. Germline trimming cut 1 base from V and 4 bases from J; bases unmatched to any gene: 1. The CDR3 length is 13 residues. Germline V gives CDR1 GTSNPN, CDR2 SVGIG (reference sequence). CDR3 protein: CAWSGDSNQPQHV. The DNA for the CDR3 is TGTGCCTGGAGTGGGGACAGTAATCAGCCCCAGCATGTT.

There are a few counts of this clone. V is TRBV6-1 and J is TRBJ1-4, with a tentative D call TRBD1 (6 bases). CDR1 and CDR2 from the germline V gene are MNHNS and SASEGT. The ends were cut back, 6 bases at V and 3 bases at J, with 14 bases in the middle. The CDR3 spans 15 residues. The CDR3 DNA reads TGTGCCAGCAGAGGACAGCGGGGGCCTAATGAAAAACTGTTTTTT. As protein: CASRGQRGPNEKLFF.

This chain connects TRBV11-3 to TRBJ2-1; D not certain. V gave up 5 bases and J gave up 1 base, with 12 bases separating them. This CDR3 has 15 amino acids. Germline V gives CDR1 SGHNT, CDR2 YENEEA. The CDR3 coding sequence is TGTGCCAGCAGCCGAGAAGGCGGTTCCTACAATGAGCAGTTCTTC. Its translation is CASSREGGSYNEQFF. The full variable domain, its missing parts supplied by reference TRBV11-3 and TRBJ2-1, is EAGVVQSPRYKIIEKKQPVAFWCNPISGHNTLYWYLQNLGQGPELLIRYENEEAVDDSQLPKDRFSAERLKGVDSTLKIQPAELGDSAVYLCASSREGGSYNEQFFGPGTRLTVL.

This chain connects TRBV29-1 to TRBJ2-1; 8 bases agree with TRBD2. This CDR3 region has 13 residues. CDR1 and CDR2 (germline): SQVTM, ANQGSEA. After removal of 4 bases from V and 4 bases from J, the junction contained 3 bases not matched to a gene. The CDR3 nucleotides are TGCAGCGTTGCGGCTAGCGGGTACAATGAGCAGTTCTTC. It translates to CSVAASGYNEQFF.